These 5 T cell receptor beta chains were sequenced from one sample in a study of Graves' ophthalmopathy and Graves' hyperthyroidism. Transcripts of RNA were the source for amplifying TCR beta CDR3 regions. HTBI primers were used in a first-round RT-PCR, which preceded a second-round multiplex PCR. TCRdb redid the calling of the multiplex PCR reads with MiXCR, one entry per CDR3 protein. Of some 520,000 distinct CDR3 sequences in the sample, around an eighth were seen once. Sequenced input: blood. All receptors come from a woman aged 25 to 39 with Graves' ophthalmopathy.

This clonotype was counted ten times or more. The rearrangement joins TRBV6-5 to TRBJ1-2; D is perhaps TRBD1 (5 bases). Deletions cut 4 bases from V and 1 base from J, with 13 bases between. This CDR3 is built from 15 residues. CDR1 MNHEY and CDR2 SVGAGI come from the germline V gene. The DNA of the CDR3 is TGTGCCAGCAGTTCTCGGACAAGTAGTAACTATGGCTACACCTTC. It translates to CASSSRTSSNYGYTF.

This clonotype was seen at least ten times. The rearrangement uses TRBV12-3 or TRBV12-4 and TRBJ2-5, with a weak D call TRBD2 (6 bases). CDR3 size: 12 residues. Trimming removed 6 bases at V and 5 bases at J, with 10 bases between. The chain's CDR3 is CASRGDLETQYF. CDR3 nucleotide sequence: TGTGCCAGCAGGGGGGACTTGGAGACCCAGTACTTC.

This clonotype was observed many times. The CDR3 loop is CASIGTATYEQYF. CDR3 sequence (DNA): TGTGCCAGCATTGGGACTGCCACCTACGAGCAGTACTTC. This chain uses TRBV6-1 with TRBJ2-7; D perhaps matches TRBD2 (6 bases). The V gene's germline CDR1 is MNHNS and CDR2 SASEGT. The CDR3 covers 13 residues. V shed 7 bases and J shed 2 bases, with 12 bases lying between them.

This clonotype was picked up many times. This chain connects TRBV27 to TRBJ1-6; possible D gene TRBD1, 6 bases. V lost 4 bases, J lost 6 bases, and 16 bases lay in between. CDR1 and CDR2 (germline): MNHEY, SMNVEV (reference sequence). This CDR3 region has 16 residues. CDR3 residues: CASSSPRTALNSPLHF. The CDR3 DNA sequence: TGTGCCAGCAGTTCTCCCCGGACAGCGCTTAATTCACCCCTCCACTTT.

This clonotype was seen more than once but under ten times. This chain connects TRBV27 to TRBJ2-7, with D uncertain. Germline CDR1 reads MNHEY; CDR2 reads SMNVEV (reference sequence). Trimming shortened V by 0 bases and J by 5 bases, and 14 bases separated the two germline ends. There are 15 residues in the CDR3. The CDR3 DNA reads as TGTGCCAGCAGTTTATCATTCTTGTCTCCTGACGAGCAGTACTTC. It is translated as CASSLSFLSPDEQYF.